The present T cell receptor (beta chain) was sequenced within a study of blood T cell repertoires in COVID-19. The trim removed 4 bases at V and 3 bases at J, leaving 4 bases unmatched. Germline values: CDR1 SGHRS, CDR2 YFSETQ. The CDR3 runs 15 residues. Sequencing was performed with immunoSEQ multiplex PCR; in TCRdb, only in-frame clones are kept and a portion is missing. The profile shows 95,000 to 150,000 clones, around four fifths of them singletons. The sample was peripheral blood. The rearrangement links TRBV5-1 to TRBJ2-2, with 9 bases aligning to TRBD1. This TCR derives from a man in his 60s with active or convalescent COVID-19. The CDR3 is CASSPGQGDTGELFF. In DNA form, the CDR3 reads TGCGCCAGCAGCCCGGGACAGGGTGACACCGGGGAGCTGTTTTTT.